In this sample, the clone carrying this TCR beta chain turned up once. Its antigen is not known. The data belong to a study of cytomegalovirus exposure and HLA in healthy donors. Study-wide results and limits: Many donors carried some public TCRs, although rarity characterized most TCR sequences. CMV serostatus was the only recorded immune exposure for donors. For most TCR beta V segments, an earlier analysis put the productive rate at about 87% or about 30% of the time.

V shed 6 bases, J shed 1 base, and the junction held 12 bases outside the gene matches. The length of the CDR3 is 16 residues. Germline V gives CDR1 KGHSH, CDR2 LQKENI. PCR employed 60 Vbeta and 13 Jbeta primers. Profiled with immunoSEQ multiplex PCR; TCRdb holds only in-frame clones, not every one. Among more than 95,000 clones, 60% to 85% were seen once, and the ten largest hold approximately 1.2%. This chain links TRBV18 with TRBJ2-7; TRBD2 aligns across 7 bases. Material for sequencing was PBMCs. The sequence came from a female donor in good health and CMV-seronegative. The CDR3 is CASSPLGLRESYEQYF. CDR3 DNA: TGTGCCAGCTCGCCCCTCGGGTTGCGGGAGTCCTACGAGCAGTACTTC.